The source of this T cell receptor (beta chain) is a study of T cells in Graves' hyperthyroidism and ophthalmopathy. The study, taken as a whole, reports: Most expanded thyroid clonotypes above 0.001 recurred in blood.

This clonotype has a handful of counts. No antigen is known for it. This may arise from a read error, as a much more abundant clone is one base away. Germline assignment: CDR1 SGHTA and CDR2 FQGNSA. This CDR3 is 14 amino acids long. V was clipped by 0 bases and J by 3 bases, with 6 bases between them. From RNA transcripts, TCR beta CDR3 regions were amplified. RT-PCR in the first round (using the HTBI primer set) targeted the TCR CDR3. TCRdb re-called the multiplex PCR reads with MiXCR, one entry per CDR3 protein. This table has 600,000 to 800,000 distinct CDR3 sequences, roughly a third appearing once.

Input material: blood. V usage is TRBV7-2 and J usage is TRBJ1-3, with unresolved D. The receptor's source is a woman between 35 and 50 years old with Graves' hyperthyroidism. The CDR3, as DNA: TGTGCCAGCAGCTTAGCTTGGGATGGAAACACCATATATTTT. Amino acid sequence: CASSLAWDGNTIYF.